The 6 T cell receptor beta chains given below trace back to one sample, sequenced in a study of tumor and adjacent non-tumor tissue in lung cancer. TCRbeta libraries were built with three rounds of nested PCR, modified from ARM-PCR. MiXCR, applied by TCRdb to the multiplex PCR reads, yields one record per CDR3 protein. The repertoire consists of around 200,000 distinct CDR3 sequences, with about two thirds occurring once and the leading ten covering 25%. No cell sorting was done before RNA was extracted from the tissue. Sequenced: lung tumor tissue. The receptor set was obtained from a man aged 60 to 75 with non-small cell lung cancer.

The chain uses TRBV12-3 or TRBV12-4 and TRBJ1-3; D is undetermined. With 4 bases removed from V and 8 bases from J, the gap between germline ends came to 15 bases. The length of the CDR3 is 14 residues. For the CDR3, the DNA is TGTGCCAGCAGTTGGCGGCAGGTATCAGACACCATATATTTT. It yields the protein CASSWRQVSDTIYF.

The CDR3 loop reads CASSLGIQQSGYTF. CDR3 nucleotides: TGTGCCAGCAGCCTCGGGATTCAACAGAGTGGCTACACCTTC. The chain links TRBV7-8 to TRBJ1-2, with no clear D. Germline CDR1 SGHVS, CDR2 FQNEAQ. The CDR3 consists of 14 residues. Trimming cost V 5 bases and J 7 bases, with 17 bases left between them.

Comments on this clonotype: This could be a read error, since a much larger clone is one nucleotide away. This sequence joins TRBV12-3 or TRBV12-4 and TRBJ1-1; perhaps TRBD1 as D (5 bases). Trimming took off 4 bases at V and 0 bases at J, with 18 bases between the two ends. CDR3 length: 17 residues. The CDR3 region is CASSSFPMTEMNTEAFF. Here the CDR3 DNA reads TGTGCCAGCAGTTCATTTCCGATGACAGAGATGAACACTGAAGCTTTCTTT.

With respect to this clonotype: This could be a read error, since a much larger clone is one nucleotide away. The J gene is TRBJ2-1, the V gene TRBV12-3 or TRBV12-4, with 13 nucleotides matching TRBD2. This CDR3 region has 17 residues. CDR3 nucleotide sequence: TGTGCCAGCAGTCCCTCGAGGGGACTAGCGGGACGCAATGAGCCGTTCTTC. Translating it yields CASSPSRGLAGRNEPFF.

The J gene is TRBJ1-2, the V gene TRBV28; D remains unclear. V lost 1 base and J lost 13, with 10 bases in between. Germline V lookup: CDR1 MDHEN, CDR2 SYDVKM. This CDR3 contains 11 residues. The CDR3 reads CASSLSHSRTF. The CDR3 nucleotides read TGTGCCAGCAGTTTATCTCACTCCCGCACCTTC.

For this clonotype: A much larger clone sits a single nucleotide away, making a read error possible. This CDR3 is CASRPGTSADTQYF. DNA for the CDR3: TGCGCCAGCCGCCCGGGGACCTCGGCAGATACGCAGTATTTT. The gene calls are TRBV5-1 and TRBJ2-3; D tentatively fits TRBD1 or TRBD2 (5 bases each). Germline V CDR1 and CDR2: SGHRS, YFSETQ. V dropped 7 bases and J dropped 4 bases, with 16 bases sitting between them. The CDR3 is made up of 14 amino acids.